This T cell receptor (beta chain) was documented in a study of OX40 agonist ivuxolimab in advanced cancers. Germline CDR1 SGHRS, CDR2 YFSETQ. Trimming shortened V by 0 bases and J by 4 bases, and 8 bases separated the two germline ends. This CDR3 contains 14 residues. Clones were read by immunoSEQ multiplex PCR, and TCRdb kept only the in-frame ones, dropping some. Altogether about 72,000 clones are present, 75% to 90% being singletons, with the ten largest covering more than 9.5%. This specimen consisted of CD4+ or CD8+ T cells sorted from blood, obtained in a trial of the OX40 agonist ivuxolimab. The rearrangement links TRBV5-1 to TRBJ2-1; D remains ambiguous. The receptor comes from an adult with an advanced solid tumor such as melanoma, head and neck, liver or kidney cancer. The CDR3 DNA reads TGCGCCAGCAGCTTGGGGAGTTTGTACAATGAGCAGTTCTTC. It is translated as CASSLGSLYNEQFF.